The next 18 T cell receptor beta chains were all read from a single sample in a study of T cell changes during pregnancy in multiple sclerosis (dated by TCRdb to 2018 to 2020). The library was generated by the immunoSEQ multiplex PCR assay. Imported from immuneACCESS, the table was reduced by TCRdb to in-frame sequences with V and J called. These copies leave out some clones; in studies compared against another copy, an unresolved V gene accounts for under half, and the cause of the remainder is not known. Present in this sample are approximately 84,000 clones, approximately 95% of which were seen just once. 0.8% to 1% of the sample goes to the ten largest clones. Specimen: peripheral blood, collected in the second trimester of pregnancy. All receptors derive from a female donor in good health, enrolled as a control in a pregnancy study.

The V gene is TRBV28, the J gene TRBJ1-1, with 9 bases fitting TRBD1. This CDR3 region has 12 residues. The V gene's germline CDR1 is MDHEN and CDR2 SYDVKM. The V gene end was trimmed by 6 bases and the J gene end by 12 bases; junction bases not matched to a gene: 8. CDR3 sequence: CASSLTGTGTFF. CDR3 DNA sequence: TGTGCCAGCAGCCTCACCGGGACAGGGACTTTCTTT.

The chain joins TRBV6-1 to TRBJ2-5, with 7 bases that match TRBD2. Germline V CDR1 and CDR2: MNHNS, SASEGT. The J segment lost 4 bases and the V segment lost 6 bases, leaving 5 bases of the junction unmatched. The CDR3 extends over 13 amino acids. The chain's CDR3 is CASRSGGLETQYF. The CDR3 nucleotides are TGTGCCAGCAGGTCGGGGGGATTAGAGACCCAGTACTTC.

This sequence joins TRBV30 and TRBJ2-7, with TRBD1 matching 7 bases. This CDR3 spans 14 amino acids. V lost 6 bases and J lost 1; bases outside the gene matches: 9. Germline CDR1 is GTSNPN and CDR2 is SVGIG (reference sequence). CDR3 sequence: CACKGQNSSYEQYF. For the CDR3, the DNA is TGTGCCTGTAAGGGACAGAACTCTTCCTACGAGCAGTACTTC.

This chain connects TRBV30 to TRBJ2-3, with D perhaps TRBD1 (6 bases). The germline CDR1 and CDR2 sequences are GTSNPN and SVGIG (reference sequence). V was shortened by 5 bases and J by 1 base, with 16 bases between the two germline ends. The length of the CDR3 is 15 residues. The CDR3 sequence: CAWGINRAGTDTQYF. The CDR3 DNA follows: TGTGCCTGGGGGATCAACAGGGCGGGCACAGATACGCAGTATTTT.

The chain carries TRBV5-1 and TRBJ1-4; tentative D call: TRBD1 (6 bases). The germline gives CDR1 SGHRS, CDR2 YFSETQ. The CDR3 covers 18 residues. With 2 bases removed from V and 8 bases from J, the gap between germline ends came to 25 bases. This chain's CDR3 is CASSFREQGALPNEKLFF. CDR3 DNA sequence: TGCGCCAGCAGCTTCCGAGAACAGGGAGCGCTGCCCAACGAAAAACTGTTTTTT.

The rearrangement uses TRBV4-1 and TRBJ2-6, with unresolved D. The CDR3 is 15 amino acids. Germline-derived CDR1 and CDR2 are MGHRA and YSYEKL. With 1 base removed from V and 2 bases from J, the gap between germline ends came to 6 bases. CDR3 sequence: CASSQGGAGANVLTF. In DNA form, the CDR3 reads TGCGCCAGCAGCCAAGGAGGCGCTGGGGCCAACGTCCTGACTTTC.

The CDR3 reads CAWSLLSGRTDTQYF. DNA of the CDR3: TGTGCCTGGAGTCTACTAAGCGGTCGCACAGATACGCAGTATTTT. The chain recombines TRBV30 with TRBJ2-3, with D possibly TRBD2 on 5 matching bases. This CDR3 comprises 15 residues. Deletions cut 2 bases from V and 1 base from J, with 13 bases between. CDR1 and CDR2 from the germline V gene are GTSNPN and SVGIG (reference sequence).

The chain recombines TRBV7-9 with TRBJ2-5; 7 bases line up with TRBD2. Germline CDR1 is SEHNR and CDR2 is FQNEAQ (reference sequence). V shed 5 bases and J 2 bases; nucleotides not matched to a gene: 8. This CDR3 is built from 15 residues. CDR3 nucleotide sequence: TGTGCCAGCAGCCTATACCCCGGGGGGCAAGAGACCCAGTACTTC. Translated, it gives CASSLYPGGQETQYF.

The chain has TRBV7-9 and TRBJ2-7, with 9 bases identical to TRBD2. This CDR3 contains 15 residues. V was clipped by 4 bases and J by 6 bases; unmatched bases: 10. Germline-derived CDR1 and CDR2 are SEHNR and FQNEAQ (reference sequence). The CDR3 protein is CASSSLAGGPGEQYF. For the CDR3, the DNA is TGTGCCAGCAGCTCCTTGGCGGGAGGGCCAGGCGAGCAGTACTTC.

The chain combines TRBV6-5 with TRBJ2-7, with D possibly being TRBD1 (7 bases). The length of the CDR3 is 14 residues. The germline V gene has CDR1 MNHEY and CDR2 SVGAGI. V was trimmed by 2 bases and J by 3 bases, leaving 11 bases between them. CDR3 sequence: CASSYGGGYYEQYF. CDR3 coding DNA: TGTGCCAGCAGTTACGGAGGGGGCTACTACGAGCAGTACTTC.

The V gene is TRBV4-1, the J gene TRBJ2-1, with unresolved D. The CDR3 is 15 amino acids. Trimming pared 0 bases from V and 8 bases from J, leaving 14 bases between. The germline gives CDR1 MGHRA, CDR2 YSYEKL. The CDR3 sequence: CASSQDLARPDEQFF. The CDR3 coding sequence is TGCGCCAGCAGCCAAGATCTTGCTAGGCCGGATGAGCAGTTCTTC.

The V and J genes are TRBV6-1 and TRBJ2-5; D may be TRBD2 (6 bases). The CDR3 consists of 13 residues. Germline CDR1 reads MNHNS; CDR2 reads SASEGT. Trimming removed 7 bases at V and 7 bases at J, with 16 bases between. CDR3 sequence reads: CASTSGLGGTQYF. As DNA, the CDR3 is TGTGCCAGCACCTCTGGACTGGGGGGGACCCAGTACTTC.

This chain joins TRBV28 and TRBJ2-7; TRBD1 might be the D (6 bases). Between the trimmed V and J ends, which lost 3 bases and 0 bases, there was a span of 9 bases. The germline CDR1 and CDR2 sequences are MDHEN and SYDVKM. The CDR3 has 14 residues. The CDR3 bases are TGTGCCAGCAGTTTTTTGGGGGCCTCCTACGAGCAGTACTTC. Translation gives CASSFLGASYEQYF. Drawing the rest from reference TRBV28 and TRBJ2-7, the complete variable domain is DVKVTQSSRYLVKRTGEKVFLECVQDMDHENMFWYRQDPGLGLRLIYFSYDVKMKEKGDIPEGYSVSREKKERFSLILESASTNQTSMYLCASSFLGASYEQYFGPGTRLTVT.

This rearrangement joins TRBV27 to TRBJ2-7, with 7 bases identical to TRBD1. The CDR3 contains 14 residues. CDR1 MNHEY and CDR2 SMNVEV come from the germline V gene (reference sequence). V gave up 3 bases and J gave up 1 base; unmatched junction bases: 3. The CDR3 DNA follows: TGTGCCAGCAGTTTTACAGGGGCGTCCTACGAGCAGTACTTC. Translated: CASSFTGASYEQYF.

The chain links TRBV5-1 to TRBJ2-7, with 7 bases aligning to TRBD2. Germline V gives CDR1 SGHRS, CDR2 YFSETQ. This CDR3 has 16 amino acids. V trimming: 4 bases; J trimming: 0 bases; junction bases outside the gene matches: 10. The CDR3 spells CASSLQPGTISYEQYF. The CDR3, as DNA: TGCGCCAGCAGCCTACAACCCGGGACTATCTCCTACGAGCAGTACTTC.

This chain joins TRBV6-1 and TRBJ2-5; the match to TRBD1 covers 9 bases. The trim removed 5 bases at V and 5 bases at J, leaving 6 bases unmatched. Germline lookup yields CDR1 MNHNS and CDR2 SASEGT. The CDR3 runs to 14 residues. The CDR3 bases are TGTGCCAGCAGTTCACAGGGGGCAGGGGAGACCCAGTACTTC. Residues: CASSSQGAGETQYF.

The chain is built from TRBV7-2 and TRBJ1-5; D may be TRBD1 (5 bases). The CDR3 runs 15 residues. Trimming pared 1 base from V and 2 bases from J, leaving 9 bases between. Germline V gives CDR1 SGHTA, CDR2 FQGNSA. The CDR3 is CASSLVGGGNQPQHF. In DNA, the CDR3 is TGTGCCAGCAGCTTAGTGGGGGGGGGCAATCAGCCCCAGCATTTT.

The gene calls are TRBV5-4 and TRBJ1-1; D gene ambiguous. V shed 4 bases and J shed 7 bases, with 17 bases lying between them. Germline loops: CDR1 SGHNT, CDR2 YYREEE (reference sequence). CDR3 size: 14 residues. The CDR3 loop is CASSPSPTGNEAFF. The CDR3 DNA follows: TGTGCCAGCAGCCCTTCCCCGACGGGGAATGAAGCTTTCTTT.